This entry concerns a single T cell receptor beta chain. Antigen specificity is unknown. Unmatched junction bases numbered 9, after V lost 6 bases and J lost 2 bases. This CDR3 is built from 14 residues. Germline assignment: CDR1 SQVTM and CDR2 ANQGSEA. TCRdb's copy holds only in-frame clones and misses some; the assay was immunoSEQ multiplex PCR. The data contain about 120,000 clones, around nine tenths of them seen just once; the ten biggest clones take up less than 4%. The source of the sample is a study of T cell responses to AZD1222 COVID-19 vaccine. The study, taken as a whole, reports: CD4 TCRs covered the whole spike, strongest at regions 160-218 and 743-854. A reported finding is that nearly half of spike-specific TCRs target unmutated variant regions.

Source: peripheral blood, taken 28 days after the second AZD1222 dose. The sequence was obtained from an adult who received the AZD1222 COVID-19 vaccine. The V and J genes are TRBV29-1 and TRBJ1-2; 7 bases are shared with TRBD1. CDR3 sequence: CSVNRGQSNYGYTF. The CDR3 nucleotides are TGCAGCGTCAATAGGGGGCAGTCCAACTATGGCTACACCTTC.